Shown below are 29 T cell receptor beta chains from a single sample sequenced in a study of regulatory T cells in long-lasting Graves disease. Time point specified: persistent/refractory GD, antithyroid drugs over 5 years with positive TRAb. RNA isolated from PBMCs was used to make the TCR library. CDR3 regions were amplified by Arm-PCR using iRepertoire HTBI primers to build TCR beta libraries. Each CDR3 protein is one row after TCRdb ran MiXCR on the multiplex PCR reads. The sample lists 600,000 to 800,000 distinct CDR3 sequences, around 30% occurring once. The input for sequencing was peripheral blood mononuclear cells (PBMCs), taken when the disease was refractory, from a patient treated with antithyroid drugs. These receptors were taken from a female donor with Graves disease.

The chain carries TRBV19 and TRBJ1-2, with 7 bases identical to TRBD1. Trimming took 7 bases from V and 4 from J; bases not matched to a gene: 9. Germline values: CDR1 LNHDA, CDR2 SQIVND (reference sequence). The CDR3 has 14 residues. CDR3 sequence reads: CASKTGTVSYGYTF. In DNA, the CDR3 is TGTGCCAGTAAAACCGGGACAGTATCCTATGGCTACACCTTC.

The genes are TRBV11-2 and TRBJ2-7, with 7 bases lining up with TRBD2. This CDR3 region has 15 residues. In germline, CDR1 is SGHAT, CDR2 FQNNGV. Trimming removed 1 base from V and 5 bases from J; junction bases left unmatched: 8. The CDR3 nucleotides read TGTGCCAGCAGCTTAGTTGTGGGAGGGATCGACGAGCAGTACTTC. It encodes CASSLVVGGIDEQYF.

This clonotype has a count of ten or more. The chain has TRBV28 and TRBJ1-1, with 7 bases fitting TRBD1. The V gene's germline CDR1 is MDHEN and CDR2 SYDVKM. The CDR3 has 12 amino acids. The junction had 9 bases not matched to a gene; V was cut back by 5 bases and J by 12 bases. The CDR3 spells CASSERTGQTFF. The CDR3 coding sequence is TGTGCCAGCAGTGAAAGGACAGGCCAAACTTTCTTT.

The chain combines TRBV7-2 with TRBJ1-1; D gene ambiguous. CDR1 is SGHTA and CDR2 is FQGNSA in the germline V gene. CDR3 length: 15 amino acids. V was pared by 5 bases and J by 5 bases, with 18 bases between. The CDR3 sequence: CASSPSYFRGTEAFF. The CDR3 nucleotides read TGTGCCAGCAGCCCATCCTACTTTCGAGGTACTGAAGCTTTCTTT.

The rearrangement uses TRBV19 and TRBJ1-1; a possible D gene is TRBD1 (6 bases). With 2 bases removed from V and 4 bases from J, the gap between germline ends came to 17 bases. Germline loops: CDR1 LNHDA, CDR2 SQIVND (reference sequence). The CDR3 has 16 residues. The CDR3 loop reads CASSINPPGAVTEAFF. DNA of the CDR3: TGTGCCAGTAGTATAAACCCGCCAGGGGCTGTCACTGAAGCTTTCTTT.

This clonotype has just a few counts. The chain has TRBV20-1 and TRBJ1-2; TRBD1 agrees at 7 bases. Per the germline V gene, CDR1 is DFQATT and CDR2 is SNEGSKA (reference sequence). Germline trimming cut 6 bases from V and 7 bases from J; bases unmatched to any gene: 5. There are 11 residues in the CDR3. The CDR3 loop is CSAKDRLGYTF. CDR3 DNA sequence: TGCAGTGCAAAGGACAGGCTTGGCTACACCTTC.

At least ten counts were recorded for this clonotype. The V call is TRBV12-3 or TRBV12-4, the J call TRBJ1-5; a possible D gene is TRBD1 (5 bases). The V end lost 3 bases, the J end lost 5 bases, and 8 bases lay between the germline ends. CDR3 length equals 13 residues. The CDR3 protein is CASSLTVDQPQHF. The CDR3 DNA follows: TGTGCCAGCAGTTTGACAGTCGATCAGCCCCAGCATTTT.

This clonotype has only a few counts. The rearrangement joins TRBV10-3 to TRBJ1-5; unclear D gene. The CDR3 spans 12 residues. V was clipped by 5 bases and J by 6 bases, with 8 bases between them. The germline V gene has CDR1 ENHRY and CDR2 SYGVKD. CDR3 sequence: CAISPLGQPQHF. As DNA, the CDR3 is TGTGCCATCAGTCCATTGGGTCAGCCCCAGCATTTT.

This rearrangement joins TRBV11-2 to TRBJ1-1, with D unresolved. The CDR3 is 14 amino acids. The V gene lost 6 bases and the J gene lost 7 bases, with 18 bases spanning the gap. CDR1 and CDR2 from the germline V gene are SGHAT and FQNNGV. The CDR3 loop is CASSLIRRPLEAFF. The CDR3 DNA sequence: TGTGCCAGCAGTTTGATACGGAGGCCTCTTGAAGCTTTCTTT.

About this clonotype: This sequence may be a read error, since a much larger clone differs from it by one base. The chain employs TRBV2 and TRBJ2-5, with 8 nucleotides matching TRBD1. Germline CDR1 reads SNHLY; CDR2 reads FYNNEI. The CDR3 is 15 residues long. CDR3 amino acids: CASSEHGQGQETQCF. The DNA of the CDR3 is TGTGCCAGCAGCGAACACGGACAGGGACAAGAGACCCAGTGCTTC.

This clonotype was counted ten times or more. The chain recombines TRBV5-5 with TRBJ1-1; 10 nucleotides agree with TRBD1. Germline CDR1 is SGHKS and CDR2 is YYEKEE (reference sequence). The CDR3 has 15 residues. Germline trimming cut 0 bases from V and 4 bases from J; bases unmatched to any gene: 3. For the CDR3, the DNA is TGTGCCAGCAGCTTGGGACAGGGGGCGGGCACTGAAGCTTTCTTT. It encodes CASSLGQGAGTEAFF.

This clonotype was counted a few times. The chain couples TRBV3-1 to TRBJ2-7, with TRBD1 matching over 10 bases. The germline gives CDR1 LGHDT, CDR2 YNNKEL (reference sequence). The V gene end was trimmed by 3 bases and the J gene end by 3 bases; junction bases not matched to a gene: 5. CDR3 size: 15 residues. The CDR3 here is CASSQTWDRGYEQYF. CDR3 DNA: TGTGCCAGCAGCCAGACATGGGACAGGGGCTACGAGCAGTACTTC.

This clonotype appeared a few times. The chain links TRBV11-2 to TRBJ2-4; D not certain. The germline gives CDR1 SGHAT, CDR2 FQNNGV. This CDR3 has 16 amino acids. V was pared by 3 bases and J by 0 bases, with 12 bases between. The CDR3 spells CASSFPHPVAKNIQYF. DNA of the CDR3: TGTGCCAGCAGCTTCCCACACCCAGTAGCCAAAAACATTCAGTACTTC.

In this sample, this clonotype turned up a few times. The CDR3 protein is CSVDPGLSPYGYTF. The CDR3 DNA reads as TGCAGCGTTGACCCCGGGCTTTCTCCCTATGGCTACACCTTC. The chain couples TRBV29-1 to TRBJ1-2; D call uncertain. Germline CDR1 reads SQVTM; CDR2 reads ANQGSEA. The germline V and J ends were trimmed by 3 bases and 4 bases, with 15 bases remaining between them. The length of the CDR3 is 14 residues.

With respect to this clonotype: A read error is possible here, since a much larger clone lies one base away. CDR3 coding DNA: TGTGCCAGCAGTTTCCCTCAGGGGCTCTATGGCTGCACCTTC. It codes for CASSFPQGLYGCTF. This chain connects TRBV28 to TRBJ1-2, with D perhaps matching TRBD1 (6 bases). Germline-derived CDR1 and CDR2 are MDHEN and SYDVKM. The CDR3 has 14 residues.

The chain combines TRBV5-1 with TRBJ1-1; D not resolved. Germline CDR1 SGHRS, CDR2 YFSETQ. The CDR3 length is 15 residues. Between the trimmed V and J ends, which lost 0 bases and 1 base, there was a span of 10 bases. CDR3 sequence (DNA): TGCGCCAGCAGCTTGGGGCCCAGTAGGAACACTGAAGCTTTCTTT. This translates into CASSLGPSRNTEAFF.

A note on this clonotype: The junction does not match germline at one end; this may be a read error. The chain has TRBV19 and TRBJ1-1, with TRBD1 identical over 8 bases. The CDR3 contains 14 residues. Germline loops: CDR1 LNHDA, CDR2 SQIVND (reference sequence). The CDR3 nucleotides are TGCGCCAGCAGCATAGGACAGGGGAACACTGAAGCTTTCTTT. Its translation: CASSIGQGNTEAFF.

The chain has TRBV28 and TRBJ1-1, with a weak D call TRBD1 (5 bases). CDR1 and CDR2 (germline): MDHEN, SYDVKM. The CDR3 is 14 residues long. The V end was cut by 5 bases, the J end by 4 bases, with 14 bases between. For the CDR3, the DNA is TGTGCCAGCAGTCCCAGCGGGGGTGCCACTGAAGCTTTCTTT. Amino acid sequence: CASSPSGGATEAFF. The full variable domain, its missing parts supplied by reference TRBV28 and TRBJ1-1, is DVKVTQSSRYLVKRTGEKVFLECVQDMDHENMFWYRQDPGLGLRLIYFSYDVKMKEKGDIPEGYSVSREKKERFSLILESASTNQTSMYLCASSPSGGATEAFFGQGTRLTVV.

This clonotype was seen only a few times. V is TRBV6-2 or TRBV6-3 and J is TRBJ2-7; no definite D call. Per germline, CDR1 MNHEY and CDR2 SVGEGT. The CDR3 has 13 amino acids. With 3 bases removed from V and 3 bases from J, the gap between germline ends came to 9 bases. The CDR3: CASSYNANYEQYF. In DNA form, the CDR3 reads TGTGCCAGCAGTTATAACGCAAACTACGAGCAGTACTTC.

This chain links TRBV5-1 with TRBJ1-2; TRBD1 is a possible D gene (6 bases). Germline V gene data show CDR1 as SGHRS and CDR2 as YFSETQ. This CDR3 has 16 residues. V was clipped by 4 bases and J by 2 bases, with 18 bases between them. The DNA of the CDR3 is TGCGCCAGCAGCCTCACCGCCGCCGACAGGAACTATGGCTACACCTTC. It specifies CASSLTAADRNYGYTF.

This clonotype was picked up many times. This rearrangement joins TRBV2 to TRBJ1-1; 8 bases fit TRBD1. J gave up 1 base and V 6 bases, and 7 bases lay outside the gene matches. Germline CDR1 SNHLY, CDR2 FYNNEI. There are 15 residues in the CDR3. The CDR3 sequence is CASRGQALQNTEAFF. The CDR3 nucleotides are TGTGCCAGCAGGGGACAGGCCCTCCAGAACACTGAAGCTTTCTTT.

The genes are TRBV29-1 and TRBJ2-7; the D is unclear. This CDR3 spans 13 amino acids. Deletions cut 4 bases from V and 6 bases from J, with 16 bases between. From germline, CDR1 is SQVTM and CDR2 ANQGSEA. This CDR3 reads CSVVRPGLREQYF. For the CDR3, the DNA is TGCAGCGTTGTGCGTCCAGGCTTGCGCGAGCAGTACTTC.

The sample holds a few counts of this clonotype. This chain joins TRBV14 and TRBJ1-4, with D perhaps matching TRBD1 (6 bases). Germline V gene data show CDR1 as SGHDN and CDR2 as FVKESK. The CDR3 is made up of 15 amino acids. Between the trimmed V and J ends, which lost 2 bases and 2 bases, there was a span of 9 bases. The CDR3 nucleotides are TGTGCCAGCAGCCAACTAGGGGGGACTAATGAAAAACTGTTTTTT. The encoded protein is CASSQLGGTNEKLFF.

This clonotype was found many times. The chain combines TRBV12-3 or TRBV12-4 with TRBJ2-7; TRBD1 aligns across 8 bases. The CDR3 spans 14 residues. Trimming took 2 bases from V and 3 from J; bases not matched to a gene: 3. As DNA, the CDR3 is TGTGCCAGCAGTTTAACAGGGGGTGGCTACGAGCAGTACTTC. Encoded protein: CASSLTGGGYEQYF.

This clonotype was counted a few times. V gene TRBV6-1 combines with J gene TRBJ2-7; D is unclear. CDR3 size: 14 residues. Trimming pared 7 bases from V and 2 bases from J, leaving 15 bases between. Germline CDR1 is MNHNS and CDR2 is SASEGT. The CDR3 bases are TGTGCCAGCACTTCCCTTGCGACCGCCTACGAGCAGTACTTC. Protein sequence: CASTSLATAYEQYF.

This clonotype was seen repeatedly, ten times or more. This chain uses TRBV11-1 with TRBJ2-5, with TRBD1 as a possible D gene (5 bases). Germline V gene lookup returns CDR1 SGHAT and CDR2 FQDESV (reference sequence). V dropped 6 bases and J dropped 5 bases, with 16 bases sitting between them. CDR3 length: 14 amino acids. The CDR3 spells CASSLEIRDETQYF. The CDR3 DNA reads TGTGCCAGCAGTCTCGAAATCAGGGATGAGACCCAGTACTTC. Full variable domain (missing parts from reference TRBV11-1 and TRBJ2-5): EAEVAQSPRYKITEKSQAVAFWCDPISGHATLYWYRQILGQGPELLVQFQDESVVDDSQLPKDRFSAERLKGVDSTLKIQPAELGDSAMYLCASSLEIRDETQYFGPGTRLLVL.

V gene TRBV6-1 combines with J gene TRBJ1-1; 9 nucleotides match TRBD1. CDR3 size: 14 residues. CDR1 is MNHNS, CDR2 SASEGT, per germline. V shed 5 bases and J 3 bases; nucleotides not matched to a gene: 4. The CDR3 bases are TGTGCCAGCAGTACAGGGGGCGCTTACACTGAAGCTTTCTTT. Protein sequence: CASSTGGAYTEAFF.

This clonotype was observed a few times. The gene calls are TRBV29-1 and TRBJ2-7, with 9 bases fitting TRBD2. CDR1 SQVTM and CDR2 ANQGSEA come from the germline V gene. V shed 7 bases and J 0 bases; nucleotides not matched to a gene: 4. The CDR3 is 13 residues long. The DNA of the CDR3 is TGCAGCGGTTATAGCGGGAGCTCCTACGAGCAGTACTTC. Protein: CSGYSGSSYEQYF.

V gene TRBV20-1 combines with J gene TRBJ2-7, with 8 nucleotides matching TRBD1. Germline assignment: CDR1 DFQATT and CDR2 SNEGSKA (reference sequence). The CDR3 spans 14 residues. V gave up 2 bases and J gave up 3 bases; unmatched junction bases: 6. The DNA of the CDR3 is TGCAGTGCTAGATCCCCCGGGACAGGCTACGAGCAGTACTTC. Its protein product is CSARSPGTGYEQYF.